The 21 T cell receptor beta chains reported below all come from one sample, sequenced in a study of beta chain features in type 1 diabetes. All of the isolated RNA was reverse transcribed, so expressed TCRB transcripts were sequenced. The table came from immunoSEQ multiplex PCR; TCRdb's copy has only in-frame clones and leaves some out. The table includes roughly 500,000 clones, 30% detected once. Sample: naive CD4+ T cells from blood. The receptor source for this set is a man aged 18-30 years in good health.

This sequence joins TRBV6-6 and TRBJ1-1; 8 bases are shared with TRBD1. CDR3 length: 12 amino acids. Trimming took 6 bases from V and 13 from J; bases not matched to a gene: 10. Germline assignment: CDR1 MNHNY and CDR2 SVGAGI (reference sequence). CDR3: CASSPDRASDFF. CDR3 DNA: TGTGCCAGCAGCCCGGACAGGGCGTCGGATTTCTTT.

Details on this clone: Its ends do not fully match the called genes, so a read error is possible. V and J are TRBV7-7 and TRBJ1-1; D perhaps matches TRBD1 (5 bases). The CDR3 spans 13 residues. Germline V lookup: CDR1 SSHAT, CDR2 FNYEAQ (reference sequence). CDR3 residues: CASSLGENTEAFF. The CDR3, as DNA: TGTGCTAGCAGCTTAGGGGAGAACACTGAAGCTTTCTTT.

This chain uses TRBV29-1 with TRBJ1-1; TRBD1 matches 10 bases. The CDR3 sequence is 14 residues long. CDR1 is SQVTM and CDR2 is ANQGSEA in the germline V gene. After removal of 3 bases from V and 5 bases from J, the junction contained 6 bases not matched to a gene. Written as DNA, the CDR3 is TGCAGCGTTGACTCTGACAGGGGGCTTACTGAAGCTTTCTTT. This encodes CSVDSDRGLTEAFF.

The table lists this clone with a few counts. V and J are TRBV10-3 and TRBJ2-7; perhaps D is TRBD1 or TRBD2 (6 bases each). The V and J ends lost 5 bases and 2 bases respectively, with 25 bases between them. Germline CDR1 reads ENHRY; CDR2 reads SYGVKD. The CDR3 has 18 amino acids. The CDR3 DNA is TGTGCCATCAGTTACAAGCGGGCCCGGGACACCTCGCCCTACGAGCAGTACTTC. This encodes CAISYKRARDTSPYEQYF.

This clone was seen a few times. The genes are TRBV29-1 and TRBJ2-1, with D unresolved. The germline gives CDR1 SQVTM, CDR2 ANQGSEA. Trimming left V 0 bases short and J 0 bases short, with 12 bases between. There are 16 residues in the CDR3. CDR3 residues: CSVEDPLTISYNEQFF. Here the CDR3 DNA reads TGCAGCGTTGAAGACCCACTCACCATCTCCTACAATGAGCAGTTCTTC.

This clone occurred a few times. DNA of the CDR3: TGTGCCGTCAGGTCAGCGGGACTTTACAATGAGCAGTTCTTC. Protein product: CAVRSAGLYNEQFF. The chain carries TRBV19 and TRBJ2-1, with 7 bases lining up with TRBD2. V trimming: 11 bases; J trimming: 4 bases; junction bases outside the gene matches: 11. CDR3 length equals 14 residues. Germline assignment: CDR1 LNHDA and CDR2 SQIVND (reference sequence).

Written as DNA, the CDR3 is TGTGCCAGCAGCTTTTCCAGCCGAGGCGGAGATATTTACGAGCAGTACTTC. Protein sequence: CASSFSSRGGDIYEQYF. The rearrangement links TRBV7-8 to TRBJ2-7; D is unclear. Per germline, CDR1 SGHVS and CDR2 FQNEAQ. Trimming removed 3 bases from V and 4 bases from J, with 22 bases in between. This CDR3 contains 17 residues.

CDR3 loop: CASSLSGLVSYNEQFF. CDR3 nucleotides: TGTGCCAGCAGCTTAAGCGGCCTAGTCTCCTACAATGAGCAGTTCTTC. V and J are TRBV11-2 and TRBJ2-1; maybe TRBD2 (5 bases). The V end was cut by 2 bases, the J end by 0 bases, with 11 bases between. There are 16 residues in the CDR3. Germline CDR1 reads SGHAT; CDR2 reads FQNNGV.

The CDR3: CASSLDLSYEQYF. CDR3 nucleotides: TGCGCCAGCAGCTTGGATTTGTCCTACGAGCAGTACTTC. The chain uses TRBV5-1 and TRBJ2-7; unclear D gene. Trimming stripped 0 bases from V and 1 base from J, with 5 bases between. The CDR3 contains 13 residues. The germline V gene encodes CDR1 SGHRS and CDR2 YFSETQ.

This clone has more than one count but fewer than ten. This specimen includes other DNA sequences encoding the same CDR3. The chain links TRBV9 to TRBJ2-7, with 8 bases that match TRBD2. CDR1 and CDR2 from the germline V gene are SGDLS and YYNGEE. This CDR3 contains 15 residues. With V trimmed by 0 bases and J by 2 bases, 4 bases remained unmatched. The CDR3 protein is CASSVGLAPTYEQYF. DNA of the CDR3: TGTGCCAGCAGCGTAGGACTAGCGCCTACCTACGAGCAGTACTTC.

The rearrangement joins TRBV5-1 to TRBJ2-1; tentatively, D is TRBD2 (5 bases). V shed 2 bases and J shed 9 bases, with 12 bases lying between them. CDR3 length equals 13 residues. Germline V CDR1 and CDR2: SGHRS, YFSETQ. For the CDR3, the DNA is TGCGCCAGCAGCTTCTATCGGGATGGTGAGCAGTTCTTC. Protein: CASSFYRDGEQFF.

This clone was detected only a few times. The gene calls are TRBV30 and TRBJ1-2, with D perhaps matching TRBD1 (5 bases). Per germline, CDR1 GTSNPN and CDR2 SVGIG (reference sequence). Between the trimmed V and J ends, which lost 8 bases and 8 bases, there was a span of 18 bases. The CDR3 runs 12 residues. The CDR3 bases are TGTGCCCGGGGACCAGAAGCTTCCGGCTACACCTTC. Translated: CARGPEASGYTF.

About this clone itself: This sample also contains other DNA sequences that code for the same CDR3. The chain carries TRBV30 and TRBJ2-5; D is uncertain. This CDR3 comprises 12 residues. Germline CDR1 GTSNPN, CDR2 SVGIG (reference sequence). V was cut by 2 bases and J by 5 bases, with 9 bases left in between. The CDR3 coding sequence is TGTGCCTGGAGTTTGGGTCGGGAGACCCAGTACTTC. This translates into CAWSLGRETQYF.

This clone was observed a handful of times. Compared with germline, one end of the junction differs, possibly owing to a read error. The chain carries TRBV19 and TRBJ2-5; D could derive from TRBD1 or TRBD2 (5 bases each). Germline V lookup: CDR1 LNHDA, CDR2 SQIVND (reference sequence). The CDR3 loop spans 13 amino acids. CDR3 sequence reads: CASRGTDQETQYF. The CDR3, as DNA: TGTGCCAGTAGGGGGACGGACCAGGAGACCCAGTACTTC.

The chain employs TRBV7-8 and TRBJ2-1, with 9 bases that match TRBD1. V lost 3 bases to trimming and J lost 10 bases; unmatched junction nucleotides: 7. CDR1 is SGHVS and CDR2 is FQNEAQ in the germline V gene. This CDR3 comprises 14 residues. Here the CDR3 reads CASSFGTGTWEQFF. As DNA, the CDR3 is TGTGCCAGCAGCTTCGGGACAGGGACCTGGGAGCAGTTCTTC.

The chain recombines TRBV7-2 with TRBJ2-3, with D perhaps TRBD1 or TRBD2 (5 bases each). Trimming shortened V by 5 bases and J by 9 bases, and 12 bases separated the two germline ends. Germline CDR1 SGHTA, CDR2 FQGNSA. CDR3 length: 12 residues. The CDR3 sequence is CASSHWGKTQYF. CDR3 DNA: TGTGCCAGCAGCCATTGGGGGAAAACGCAGTATTTT.

This clone came up a few times. The chain uses TRBV4-3 and TRBJ2-7; TRBD1 agrees at 8 bases. CDR1 and CDR2 (germline): LGHNA, YSLEER. This CDR3 comprises 15 residues. With V trimmed by 1 base and J by 3 bases, 5 bases remained unmatched. The DNA of the CDR3 is TGCGCCAGCAGCCAAGTCCACACAGGGGGCTACGAGCAGTACTTC. As protein: CASSQVHTGGYEQYF.

This clone occurred a few times. This chain uses TRBV19 with TRBJ2-3; TRBD1 agrees at 7 bases. V lost 5 bases to trimming and J lost 10 bases; unmatched junction nucleotides: 12. The CDR3 spans 14 residues. Germline values: CDR1 LNHDA, CDR2 SQIVND (reference sequence). The chain's CDR3 is CASSDEGTARPQYF. CDR3 in DNA: TGTGCCAGTAGTGACGAAGGGACAGCCCGTCCGCAGTATTTT.

This clone was observed a handful of times. The chain combines TRBV10-3 with TRBJ1-1, with a tentative D call TRBD1 (5 bases). Germline CDR1 and CDR2: ENHRY and SYGVKD. The length of the CDR3 is 14 residues. Trimming took 3 bases from V and 2 from J, leaving 10 bases between them. The CDR3 DNA sequence: TGTGCCATCAGTGAACAGGTGTCCAACACTGAAGCTTTCTTT. Amino acids: CAISEQVSNTEAFF.

The rearrangement joins TRBV29-1 to TRBJ2-7; D call uncertain. Germline loops: CDR1 SQVTM, CDR2 ANQGSEA. The V end was cut by 4 bases, the J end by 3 bases, with 13 bases between. CDR3 length: 13 residues. The CDR3 DNA reads as TGCAGCGTTGTTAGGCAGGCGGACTACGAGCAGTACTTC. It is translated as CSVVRQADYEQYF.

Only a few counts were recorded for this clone. The chain employs TRBV28 and TRBJ2-7, with D maybe TRBD2 (6 bases). V was shortened by 4 bases and J by 5 bases, with 12 bases between the two germline ends. Germline V lookup: CDR1 MDHEN, CDR2 SYDVKM. The CDR3 totals 13 residues. In nucleotides, the CDR3 is TGTGCCAGCAGTTCCTCGGGACTGCACGAGCAGTACTTC. Protein product: CASSSSGLHEQYF.